This T cell receptor (beta chain) was captured by sequencing in a study of blood T cell repertoires in COVID-19. Study-level background: Sites across the United States, Italy and Spain contributed samples from acute and convalescent COVID-19. T cells, B-cell-depleted T cells, or PBMCs supplied cDNA or gDNA.

The V gene's germline CDR1 is LNHDA and CDR2 SQIVND (reference sequence). After removal of 10 bases from V and 5 bases from J, the junction contained 9 bases not matched to a gene. The CDR3 contains 13 residues. Per the authors' pipeline: Amplified reference gene primers provided the basis for estimating nucleated cell counts. Clones were read by immunoSEQ multiplex PCR, and TCRdb kept only the in-frame ones, dropping some. V and J calls plus clone size are reproduced from that table; the DNA served to infer D and trimming. The top ten hold 49% of the sample, which has about 16,000 clones, about 85% seen once.

The sample was peripheral blood. The V and J genes are TRBV19 and TRBJ1-1, with TRBD1 matching over 8 bases. The sequence came from a human donor in a cohort sampled during active COVID-19. CDR3 nucleotides: TGTGCCACCTCGACAGGGGTGGGAACTGAAGCTTTCTTT. This sequence encodes CATSTGVGTEAFF.